The clone carrying this T cell receptor (beta chain) showed up many times. Antigen: not known. Disease was node-negative on CT and PET/CT in all patients; none had prior chemotherapy, radiotherapy or other malignancies. The blood draw at each of two time points yielded about 6 milliliters of peripheral blood. These data belong to a study of prognosis after radiotherapy for stage I lung cancer. CDR3 length equals 17 residues. The V segment lost 4 bases and the J segment 4 bases; nucleotides outside the gene matches: 10. CDR1 is SGDLS and CDR2 is YYNGEE in the germline V gene. Overall study findings and caveats: Where distant metastases developed, patients had lower Shannon entropy after stereotactic body radiation therapy. After stereotactic body radiation therapy, median unique TCR clones were 6,861, down from approximately 10,000.

Two-round multiplex PCR amplified TCR beta CDR3 from genomic DNA. First-round PCR used primers specific to each TRBV and TRBJ gene. MiXCR, applied by TCRdb to the multiplex PCR reads, yields one record per CDR3 protein. Of around 30,000 distinct CDR3 sequences in the sample, about 32% were seen once. The genes are TRBV9 and TRBJ2-2; 10 bases map to TRBD1. Sequences were derived from PBMCs, sampled before or after stereotactic body radiation therapy (not recorded which). The receptor was derived from a donor aged 50 or older with non-small cell lung cancer. CDR3 coding DNA: TGTGCCAGCAGCCCAGGTCGGGGACAGGGGACCACCGGGGAGCTGTTTTTT. Translated, it gives CASSPGRGQGTTGELFF.